Listed below are T cell receptor beta chains from one sample, sequenced in a study of beta chain features in type 1 diabetes. Sequencing was performed with immunoSEQ multiplex PCR; in TCRdb, only in-frame clones are kept and a portion is missing. The sample lists 250,000 or so clones, about 30% occurring once. The specimen was central memory CD4+ T cells from blood. The origin of the receptors is a man between 25 and 39 years old in good health. CDR3s leave out the opening cysteine and the closing phenylalanine or tryptophan. Each record gives: V gene, CDR3 protein.

TRBV6-5	ASARTSPLYEQY
TRBV30	AWNRGPGANVLT
TRBV7-9	ASSAGTGGYGYT
TRBV29-1	SVEGRVDTQY
TRBV11-3	ASSLGTSGTDTQY
TRBV9	ASSTRQYSYEQY
TRBV29-1	SVSVGVPDTQY
TRBV6-5	ASSSGRTVLNEQF
TRBV30	AWSTGGSETQY
TRBV10-3	AHGAGQGITDTQY
TRBV6-5	ASTRGPGYGYT
TRBV30	AWSSRGGSTDTQY
TRBV6-1	ASSVSGPGTDTQY
TRBV30	AWSKTSGSTDTQY
TRBV7-2	ASSSDRVAYGYT
TRBV19	ASSVNGRLNEQF
TRBV7-8	ASSLGRDREAF
TRBV7-2	ASSLQAGTQY
TRBV7-2	ASSLGGRRSNEQF
TRBV7-6	ASSLITSGSTDTQY
TRBV7-9	ASSLGLSGQGGETQY
TRBV28	ASSLVADEQY
TRBV7-2	ASSLDLGETQY
TRBV18	ASSPSGDGSLH
TRBV19	ASGGSGRYYNEQF
TRBV11-2	ASSRDLQETQY
TRBV11-2	ASSSMQGETQY
TRBV5-1	ASSLYQAGGYT
TRBV27	ASSLPGRTQY
TRBV10-3	AISELGQGASEAF
TRBV28	ASSPVGYEQY
TRBV5-1	ASSFNGNTQY
TRBV25-1	ASSGSGGGRTDTQY
TRBV4-3	ASSRNLAEDTDTQY
TRBV29-1	SVEDSLQGMVYGYT
TRBV30	AWKDGKTDTQY
TRBV7-2	ASRIIDGYGYT
TRBV6-1	ASKGGVGSYEQY
TRBV5-6	ASSLASGSNQPQH
TRBV9	ASSVGGTETQY
TRBV19	ASIGRRNTGELF
TRBV9	ASSVEGGGAYEQY
TRBV11-2	ASSTTLNTEAF
TRBV18	ASSPQAGGYYNEQF
TRBV30	AWSREGKMNSPLH